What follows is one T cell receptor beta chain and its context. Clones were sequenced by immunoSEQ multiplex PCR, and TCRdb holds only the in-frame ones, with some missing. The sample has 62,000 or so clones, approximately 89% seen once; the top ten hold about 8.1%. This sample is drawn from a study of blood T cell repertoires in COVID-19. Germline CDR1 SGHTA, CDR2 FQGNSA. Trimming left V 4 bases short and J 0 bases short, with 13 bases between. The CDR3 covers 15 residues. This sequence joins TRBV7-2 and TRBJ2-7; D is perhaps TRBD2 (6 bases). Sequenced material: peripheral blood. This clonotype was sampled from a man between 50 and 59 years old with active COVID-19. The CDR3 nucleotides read TGTGCCAGCAGCTCTATCGGGGGTTTCTCCTACGAGCAGTACTTC. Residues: CASSSIGGFSYEQYF.